This T cell receptor beta chain comes out of a study of blood T cells in healthy people across ages. Findings of the study overall: No one knew whether donors had CMV, which possibly confounded expanded clonotype changes.

Sample-barcoded 5' priming and a J-beta primer mix drove a second PCR of about 6 to 12 cycles. Each CDR3 protein is one row after TCRdb ran MiXCR on the 5' RACE reads. The sample shows about 1.1 million distinct CDR3 sequences, 35% to 40% of them seen only once. A remark on this clonotype: Its antigen is unknown. At one end the junction does not follow the germline gene, possibly because of a read error.

Every sample had a minimum of 6.5 million PBMCs isolated. From germline, CDR1 is LNHNV and CDR2 YYDKDF (reference sequence). This CDR3 has 16 amino acids. The sequence was collected from a man younger than 30 in good health. The chain couples TRBV15 to TRBJ1-2; D is unclear. Material for sequencing was blood. The CDR3, as DNA: TGCGCCACCAGCAGAGATGGGAGGGTTCTCGTTCATGGCTACACCTTC. It specifies CATSRDGRVLVHGYTF.